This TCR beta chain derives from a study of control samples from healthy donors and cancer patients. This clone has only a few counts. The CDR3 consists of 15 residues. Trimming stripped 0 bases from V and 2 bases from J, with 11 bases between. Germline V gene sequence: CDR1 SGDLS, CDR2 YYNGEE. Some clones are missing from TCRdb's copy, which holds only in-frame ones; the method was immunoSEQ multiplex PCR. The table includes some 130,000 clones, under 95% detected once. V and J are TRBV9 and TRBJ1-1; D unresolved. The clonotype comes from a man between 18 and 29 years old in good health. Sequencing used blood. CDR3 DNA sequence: TGTGCCAGCAGCGTAGGCAGAGCCCATAACACTGAAGCTTTCTTT. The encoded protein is CASSVGRAHNTEAFF.